This T cell receptor beta chain is from a study of PD-1 blockade in classical Hodgkin lymphoma. Study context: Nivolumab dosing for patients was 3 mg/kg, administered intravenously every 2 weeks. Study-level results: Nothing has yet pinned down what causes the repertoire differences, possibly disease activity or prior therapy. At baseline, newly diagnosed patients reportedly showed less TCR diversity than healthy donors. Prior to therapy, complete responders displayed diversity much like that of newly diagnosed patients.

Points on this clone: Its antigen is unknown.

Measured with immunoSEQ multiplex PCR; TCRdb has only the in-frame clones, and not every one. The sample carries under 20,000 clones, less than 85% recorded once. After autologous stem cell transplantation all patients relapsed, and prior brentuximab vedotin exposure differed between cohorts. Trimming shortened V by 1 base and J by 5 bases, and 9 bases separated the two germline ends. CDR1 is GTSNPN, CDR2 SVGIG, per germline (reference sequence). This CDR3 comprises 13 residues. The TCR sequence derives from a human donor with classical Hodgkin lymphoma. The sequences come from peripheral blood mononuclear cells (PBMCs), collected at baseline. This sequence joins TRBV30 and TRBJ2-1; unclear D gene. Here the CDR3 DNA reads TGTGCCTGGAGTGACGGTGCCGACAATGAGCAGTTCTTC. This codes for CAWSDGADNEQFF. Looking up the rest from reference TRBV30 and TRBJ2-1 gives the full variable domain: SQTIHQWPATLVQPVGSPLSLECTVEGTSNPNLYWYRQAAGRGLQLLFYSVGIGQISSEVPQNLSASRPQDRQFILSSKKLLLSDSGFYLCAWSDGADNEQFFGPGTRLTVL.